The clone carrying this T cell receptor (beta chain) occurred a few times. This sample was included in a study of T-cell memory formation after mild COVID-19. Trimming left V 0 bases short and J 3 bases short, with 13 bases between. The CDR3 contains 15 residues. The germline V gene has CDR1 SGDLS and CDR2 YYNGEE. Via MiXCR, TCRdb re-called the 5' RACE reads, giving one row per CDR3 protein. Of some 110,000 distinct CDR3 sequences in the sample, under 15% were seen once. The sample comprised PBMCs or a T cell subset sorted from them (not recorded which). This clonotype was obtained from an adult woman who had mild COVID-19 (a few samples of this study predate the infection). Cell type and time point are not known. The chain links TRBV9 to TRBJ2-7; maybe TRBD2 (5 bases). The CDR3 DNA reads TGTGCCAGCAGCGTAGCTGGTCTAGCCGGCTACGAGCAGTACTTC. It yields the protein CASSVAGLAGYEQYF. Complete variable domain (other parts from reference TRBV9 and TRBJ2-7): DSGVTQTPKHLITATGQRVTLRCSPRSGDLSVYWYQQSLDQGLQFLIQYYNGEERAKGNILERFSAQQFPDLHSELNLSSLELGDSALYFCASSVAGLAGYEQYFGPGTRLTVT.